A single sample is the source of the 30 T cell receptor beta chains below, sequenced in a study of CD8 T cells in ankylosing spondylitis. TCRdb re-called the 5' RACE reads with MiXCR, one entry per CDR3 protein. The table records 130,000 to 150,000 distinct CDR3 sequences, 7.5% to 9.5% of them present only once. The source material was synovial fluid, either unsorted or a sorted T cell fraction (not recorded which). The receptors derive from a male donor with ankylosing spondylitis.

There are many counts of this clonotype. The CDR3 nucleotides read TGCGCCAGCAGCTTGTACGGGACAGGGGACAATGAGCAGTTCTTC. Its translation is CASSLYGTGDNEQFF. The chain joins TRBV5-1 to TRBJ2-1, with 10 bases that match TRBD1. V shed 1 base, J shed 5 bases, and the junction held 3 bases outside the gene matches. Looked up from germline, CDR1 is SGHRS and CDR2 is YFSETQ. The CDR3 is 15 amino acids.

This clonotype was picked up many times. This chain links TRBV4-3 with TRBJ2-3; 10 nucleotides line up with TRBD2. CDR1 and CDR2 (germline): LGHNA, YSLEER. CDR3 length equals 17 residues. V lost 1 base, J lost 2 bases, and 6 bases stayed unmatched. CDR3 nucleotide sequence: TGCGCCAGCAGCCAAGCCGGGACTAGCGATTTCACAGATACGCAGTATTTT. Protein sequence: CASSQAGTSDFTDTQYF.

This clonotype was counted many times. The genes are TRBV20-1 and TRBJ1-5, with D hard to call. Trimming left V 3 bases short and J 8 bases short, with 11 bases between. Germline values: CDR1 DFQATT, CDR2 SNEGSKA (reference sequence). The CDR3 totals 12 residues. The CDR3 spells CSASWGFEPQHF. The CDR3 region has the DNA TGCAGTGCTAGTTGGGGATTTGAGCCCCAGCATTTT.

About this clonotype itself: It may be a read error: a sequence one base away is much more abundant. The J gene is TRBJ2-3, the V gene TRBV20-1, with TRBD2 matching over 8 bases. Germline trimming cut 4 bases from V and 3 bases from J; bases unmatched to any gene: 6. The CDR3 is 14 amino acids. Looked up from germline, CDR1 is DFQATT and CDR2 is SNEGSKA (reference sequence). This chain's CDR3 is CSATIAGRTDTQYF. CDR3 DNA: TGCAGTGCTACAATAGCGGGGCGAACAGATACGCAGTATTTT.

This clonotype was picked up a small number of times. The chain employs TRBV7-2 and TRBJ2-7; tentatively, D is TRBD2 (5 bases). V lost 6 bases, J lost 1 base, and 19 bases lay in between. This CDR3 region has 16 residues. Per the germline V gene, CDR1 is SGHTA and CDR2 is FQGNSA. The CDR3 region has the DNA TGTGCCAGCAGTCCCGCGGCGGACCGGGGATCCTACGAGCAGTACTTC. Protein product: CASSPAADRGSYEQYF.

This clonotype was seen at least ten times. The rearrangement uses TRBV28 and TRBJ2-5; 7 nucleotides line up with TRBD1. This CDR3 spans 13 amino acids. With V trimmed by 9 bases and J by 5 bases, 9 bases remained unmatched. CDR1 is MDHEN and CDR2 is SYDVKM in the germline V gene. The CDR3 DNA sequence: TGTGCCAGTGAAGAGGGGGCGGCGGAGACCCAGTACTTC. This encodes CASEEGAAETQYF.

V usage is TRBV10-2 and J usage is TRBJ2-7; D uncertain. CDR1 is WSHSY and CDR2 is SAAADI in the germline V gene. The V end lost 7 bases, the J end lost 4 bases, and 14 bases lay between the germline ends. This CDR3 is built from 13 residues. This CDR3 is CASTPPGRYEQYF. In DNA form, the CDR3 reads TGCGCCAGCACACCCCCAGGTCGGTACGAGCAGTACTTC.

The table lists this clonotype with many counts. The chain employs TRBV4-1 and TRBJ2-5; weak D call: TRBD2 (5 bases). Germline V gene lookup returns CDR1 MGHRA and CDR2 YSYEKL. CDR3 size: 16 residues. Trimming pared 0 bases from V and 2 bases from J, leaving 13 bases between. CDR3 DNA: TGCGCCAGCAGCCAAGATCCTGGACTGCCTCAAGAGACCCAGTACTTC. It specifies CASSQDPGLPQETQYF.

The table lists this clonotype with a few counts. The gene calls are TRBV20-1 and TRBJ2-3, with D possibly being TRBD2 (6 bases). Germline-derived CDR1 and CDR2 are DFQATT and SNEGSKA (reference sequence). The CDR3 spans 14 residues. V was clipped by 5 bases and J by 0 bases, with 12 bases between them. CDR3 region: CSAPGLPSTDTQYF. CDR3 DNA sequence: TGCAGTGCTCCCGGACTACCCAGCACAGATACGCAGTATTTT.

This chain uses TRBV12-3 or TRBV12-4 with TRBJ2-1, with TRBD2 matching 7 bases. CDR3 length: 18 amino acids. V lost 5 bases, J lost 14 bases, and 27 bases stayed unmatched. The CDR3 spells CASSPGAVSSGHLYPEFF. CDR3 nucleotides: TGTGCCAGCAGTCCCGGGGCGGTGTCTAGCGGCCACCTTTACCCGGAGTTCTTC.

The V call is TRBV27, the J call TRBJ2-7, with 15 bases matching TRBD2. With 3 bases clipped from V and 2 bases from J, the junction kept 14 bases outside the gene matches. The V gene's germline CDR1 is MNHEY and CDR2 SMNVEV (reference sequence). CDR3 length equals 20 residues. The CDR3 loop reads CASSLGGLAGGSRLTYEQYF. In nucleotides, the CDR3 is TGTGCCAGCAGTTTGGGGGGACTAGCGGGGGGCTCCCGCTTAACCTACGAGCAGTACTTC.

This clonotype has at least ten counts. The rearrangement links TRBV24-1 to TRBJ2-2, with 12 bases identical to TRBD1. This CDR3 contains 18 residues. V shed 7 bases and J 6 bases; nucleotides not matched to a gene: 14. Germline V gene lookup returns CDR1 KGHDR and CDR2 SFDVKD. In DNA, the CDR3 is TGTGCCACCAGGCCAAACGCCGGGACAGGGGGCAAGGCCGGGGAGCTGTTTTTT. As protein: CATRPNAGTGGKAGELFF.

The chain joins TRBV11-3 to TRBJ2-1; perhaps TRBD1 as D (5 bases). The CDR3 is made up of 14 amino acids. Deletions cut 3 bases from V and 7 bases from J, with 13 bases between. The germline CDR1 and CDR2 sequences are SGHNT and YENEEA. In DNA, the CDR3 is TGTGCCAGCAGCTTCCAGGGCCATGGGAATGAGCAGTTCTTC. This gives the protein CASSFQGHGNEQFF. Full variable domain (rest looked up from reference TRBV11-3 and TRBJ2-1): EAGVVQSPRYKIIEKKQPVAFWCNPISGHNTLYWYLQNLGQGPELLIRYENEEAVDDSQLPKDRFSAERLKGVDSTLKIQPAELGDSAVYLCASSFQGHGNEQFFGPGTRLTVL.

The chain has TRBV2 and TRBJ2-6; D not resolved. Trimming removed 1 base from V and 3 bases from J, with 4 bases in between. The germline V gene encodes CDR1 SNHLY and CDR2 FYNNEI. The CDR3 contains 14 residues. The CDR3 spells CASSEDVGANVLTF. CDR3 nucleotide sequence: TGTGCCAGCAGTGAAGACGTTGGGGCCAACGTCCTGACTTTC. The full variable domain, its missing parts supplied by reference TRBV2 and TRBJ2-6, is EPEVTQTPSHQVTQMGQEVILRCVPISNHLYFYWYRQILGQKVEFLVSFYNNEISEKSEIFDDQFSVERPDGSNFTLKIRSTKLEDSAMYFCASSEDVGANVLTFGAGSRLTVL.

A word on this clonotype: The junction differs from germline at one of its ends, possibly a read error. The J gene is TRBJ2-1, the V gene TRBV7-2, with a possible D match to TRBD2 (6 bases). The CDR3 covers 14 residues. Germline-derived CDR1 and CDR2 are SGHTA and FQGNSA. DNA of the CDR3: TGTGCCAGCAGCCCGCCGGGGGTCTACAATGAGCGGTTCTTC. It yields the protein CASSPPGVYNERFF.

This clonotype was observed at least ten times. The chain combines TRBV5-1 with TRBJ2-5; D gene uncertain. Germline CDR1 is SGHRS and CDR2 is YFSETQ. V was trimmed by 2 bases and J by 5 bases, leaving 13 bases between them. The CDR3 sequence is 14 residues long. CDR3 sequence (DNA): TGCGCCAGCAGCTTATTGGGTGGCCTGGAGACCCAGTACTTC. Translated: CASSLLGGLETQYF.

This clonotype was seen ten or more times. The rearrangement links TRBV29-1 to TRBJ1-1; 12 nucleotides line up with TRBD1. V trimming: 7 bases; J trimming: 1 base; junction bases outside the gene matches: 7. Germline V gene lookup returns CDR1 SQVTM and CDR2 ANQGSEA. The CDR3 loop spans 15 amino acids. The CDR3 DNA reads as TGCAGCGGCCGGGACAGGGGGCGAAAGAACACTGAAGCTTTCTTT. Amino acids: CSGRDRGRKNTEAFF.

The table lists this clonotype with many counts. The V and J genes are TRBV7-2 and TRBJ2-3, with TRBD1 as a possible D gene (6 bases). Deletions cut 2 bases from V and 6 bases from J, with 9 bases between. The CDR3 runs 13 residues. Germline CDR1 and CDR2: SGHTA and FQGNSA. The CDR3: CASSLLGADTQYF. DNA of the CDR3: TGTGCCAGCAGCTTATTGGGGGCCGATACGCAGTATTTT.

This clonotype is deemed medium-sized (0.01 to 0.1%). The V gene is TRBV20-1, the J gene TRBJ2-3; D might be TRBD1 (6 bases). V gave up 5 bases and J gave up 2 bases, with 17 bases separating them. The germline V gene has CDR1 DFQATT and CDR2 SNEGSKA (reference sequence). This CDR3 contains 15 residues. This CDR3 is CSAGGPRGATDTQYF. The CDR3 nucleotides read TGCAGTGCTGGGGGCCCTCGCGGAGCCACAGATACGCAGTATTTT.

This clonotype was observed at least ten times. The J gene is TRBJ2-3, the V gene TRBV3-1; 13 nucleotides align to TRBD2. With 4 bases clipped from V and 6 bases from J, the junction kept 4 bases outside the gene matches. The CDR3 is 15 residues long. CDR1 and CDR2 from the germline V gene are LGHDT and YNNKEL (reference sequence). This chain's CDR3 is CASSPPGLAGDTQYF. The CDR3 DNA sequence: TGTGCCAGCAGCCCCCCGGGACTAGCGGGGGATACGCAGTATTTT.

V gene TRBV5-1 combines with J gene TRBJ2-1, with TRBD2 identical over 7 bases. V was clipped by 4 bases and J by 9 bases; unmatched bases: 13. This CDR3 spans 15 amino acids. Per germline, CDR1 SGHRS and CDR2 YFSETQ. The CDR3 region is CASSPGLGSEGEQFF. CDR3 nucleotide sequence: TGCGCCAGCAGCCCAGGACTAGGAAGTGAGGGTGAGCAGTTCTTC.

This clonotype came up many times. The gene calls are TRBV4-2 and TRBJ2-7, with a possible D match to TRBD2 (6 bases). In germline, CDR1 is LGHNA, CDR2 YNFKEQ. Trimming took 6 bases from V and 5 from J, leaving 14 bases between them. CDR3 size: 13 residues. Written as DNA, the CDR3 is TGTGCCAGCAGGGCTGTGGGGGGAAACGAGCAGTACTTC. Protein product: CASRAVGGNEQYF.

This clonotype was recorded many times. DNA for the CDR3: TGTGCCAGCAGCTTAGAAAGTCCTGAAGCTTTCTTT. Its protein product is CASSLESPEAFF. J is TRBJ1-1 and V is TRBV7-2; the D is unclear. The germline V gene encodes CDR1 SGHTA and CDR2 FQGNSA. V was pared by 1 base and J by 6 bases, with 6 bases between. The CDR3 contains 12 residues. The full variable domain, in which reference TRBV7-2 and TRBJ1-1 provide the parts outside the CDR3, is GAGVSQSPSNKVTEKGKDVELRCDPISGHTALYWYRQSLGQGLEFLIYFQGNSAPDKSGLPSDRFSAERTGGSVSTLTIQRTQQEDSAVYLCASSLESPEAFFGQGTRLTVV.

The chain links TRBV18 to TRBJ2-5; 7 nucleotides line up with TRBD1. V lost 4 bases and J lost 5; bases outside the gene matches: 7. Per the germline V gene, CDR1 is KGHSH and CDR2 is LQKENI. This CDR3 is built from 14 residues. The CDR3 spells CASSHQTGEETQYF. CDR3 nucleotide sequence: TGTGCCAGCTCACACCAAACAGGGGAGGAGACCCAGTACTTC.

This clonotype was recorded at least ten times. The V and J genes are TRBV20-1 and TRBJ2-1, with 8 nucleotides matching TRBD2. J was trimmed by 2 bases and V by 6 bases; bases with no gene match: 6. The germline V gene encodes CDR1 DFQATT and CDR2 SNEGSKA (reference sequence). CDR3 length equals 14 residues. CDR3 sequence (DNA): TGCAGTGCGGGAACTAGCGGAGCCTACAATGAGCAGTTCTTC. Encoded protein: CSAGTSGAYNEQFF.

This clonotype was observed many times. The V gene is TRBV28, the J gene TRBJ1-4; no clear D. Per germline, CDR1 MDHEN and CDR2 SYDVKM. This CDR3 is built from 15 residues. V dropped 0 bases and J dropped 6 bases, with 11 bases sitting between them. The CDR3, as DNA: TGTGCCAGCAGTTTATGGGAACCGGGCCATGAAAAACTGTTTTTT. The encoded protein is CASSLWEPGHEKLFF. The full variable domain, rest sourced from reference TRBV28 and TRBJ1-4, is DVKVTQSSRYLVKRTGEKVFLECVQDMDHENMFWYRQDPGLGLRLIYFSYDVKMKEKGDIPEGYSVSREKKERFSLILESASTNQTSMYLCASSLWEPGHEKLFFGSGTQLSVL.

The genes are TRBV5-6 and TRBJ2-2; D is perhaps TRBD2 (6 bases). Trimming stripped 4 bases from V and 5 bases from J, with 15 bases between. The germline gives CDR1 SGHDT, CDR2 YYEEEE. The CDR3 has 15 residues. This CDR3 is CASSIGGKGTGELFF. The CDR3 bases are TGTGCCAGCAGCATCGGAGGGAAGGGAACCGGGGAGCTGTTTTTT.

In its sample, this clonotype was seen many times. The chain uses TRBV4-2 and TRBJ1-1, with 7 nucleotides matching TRBD1. This CDR3 spans 18 amino acids. Germline loops: CDR1 LGHNA, CDR2 YNFKEQ. The V segment lost 4 bases and the J segment 4 bases; nucleotides outside the gene matches: 18. CDR3 sequence reads: CASSPRTPSHRGGTEAFF. In nucleotides, the CDR3 is TGTGCCAGCAGCCCCCGCACCCCCTCTCACAGGGGCGGCACTGAAGCTTTCTTT.

Many counts were recorded for this clonotype. This chain joins TRBV6-1 and TRBJ2-7; perhaps TRBD1 as D (7 bases). This CDR3 contains 13 residues. From germline, CDR1 is MNHNS and CDR2 SASEGT. V was clipped by 4 bases and J by 5 bases, with 12 bases between them. Here the CDR3 reads CASSATGRNEQYF. The CDR3 DNA reads as TGTGCCAGCAGTGCGACAGGGAGGAACGAGCAGTACTTC.

This clonotype has at least ten counts. The rearrangement uses TRBV5-1 and TRBJ1-6; no reliable D call. Germline CDR1 is SGHRS and CDR2 is YFSETQ. The CDR3 length is 15 residues. V lost 0 bases to trimming and J lost 7 bases, with 11 bases between them. CDR3 protein: CASSLEGGRNSPLHF. The CDR3 coding sequence is TGCGCCAGCAGCTTGGAAGGCGGCAGAAATTCACCCCTCCACTTT.